These 26 T cell receptor beta chains originate from one sample sequenced in a study of blood T cells in healthy people across ages. A second PCR of roughly 7 to 11 cycles used a sample-barcoded 5' primer and a J-beta primer mix. Each CDR3 protein gets one entry after TCRdb re-called the 5' RACE reads with MiXCR. The sample has hundreds of thousands of distinct CDR3 sequences, 58% seen once. The sample consisted of blood. These receptors all come from a man aged 30-40 years in good health.

This clonotype showed up just a few times. J is TRBJ2-7 and V is TRBV6-5; D unclear. The CDR3 covers 15 residues. The germline gives CDR1 MNHEY, CDR2 SVGAGI. V was trimmed by 0 bases and J by 3 bases, leaving 12 bases between them. CDR3 region: CASSYSKVRGYEQYF. DNA for the CDR3: TGTGCCAGCAGTTACTCGAAAGTCCGTGGCTACGAGCAGTACTTC.

This clonotype has only one observation. The V and J genes are TRBV11-1 and TRBJ2-1, with D possibly TRBD2 on 6 matching bases. With 5 bases removed from V and 2 bases from J, the gap between germline ends came to 16 bases. The CDR3 has 16 residues. Germline assignment: CDR1 SGHAT and CDR2 FQDESV (reference sequence). The CDR3 DNA sequence: TGTGCCAGCAGCCCGTCGGGGGTACTGGCCTACAATGAGCAGTTCTTC. Its translation: CASSPSGVLAYNEQFF.

There are a few counts of this clonotype. V usage is TRBV10-3 and J usage is TRBJ1-2, with D uncertain. The germline V gene encodes CDR1 ENHRY and CDR2 SYGVKD. The CDR3 is made up of 12 amino acids. The V end was cut by 10 bases, the J end by 8 bases, with 17 bases between. CDR3 loop: CATENGSSGYTF. The CDR3 nucleotides are TGTGCCACCGAGAACGGTTCAAGCGGCTACACCTTC.

This clonotype appeared a few times. The rearrangement uses TRBV11-2 and TRBJ1-1; D unresolved. From germline, CDR1 is SGHAT and CDR2 FQNNGV. Between the trimmed V and J ends, which lost 2 bases and 1 base, there was a span of 5 bases. The CDR3 is 13 amino acids. In DNA, the CDR3 is TGTGCCAGCAGCTTACCCGAGAACACTGAAGCTTTCTTT. This gives the protein CASSLPENTEAFF. The full variable domain, in which reference TRBV11-2 and TRBJ1-1 provide the parts outside the CDR3, is EAGVAQSPRYKIIEKRQSVAFWCNPISGHATLYWYQQILGQGPKLLIQFQNNGVVDDSQLPKDRFSAERLKGVDSTLKIQPAKLEDSAVYLCASSLPENTEAFFGQGTRLTVV.

J is TRBJ2-5 and V is TRBV18; 7 bases are shared with TRBD2. Germline V gene sequence: CDR1 KGHSH, CDR2 LQKENI. Unmatched junction bases numbered 14, after V lost 2 bases and J lost 11 bases. CDR3 length equals 15 residues. The CDR3 here is CASSPLREYHNEQYF. The CDR3 DNA reads TGTGCCAGCTCACCATTGCGGGAGTACCACAATGAGCAGTACTTC.

The CDR3 sequence is CASSPPGWRLDSGANVLTF. The CDR3 coding sequence is TGTGCCAGCAGCCCCCCAGGATGGAGGTTGGACTCTGGGGCCAACGTCCTGACTTTC. The chain uses TRBV3-1 and TRBJ2-6, with D tentatively TRBD2 (5 bases). Trimming shortened V by 4 bases and J by 0 bases, and 19 bases separated the two germline ends. Per germline, CDR1 LGHDT and CDR2 YNNKEL (reference sequence). This CDR3 comprises 19 residues.

The chain employs TRBV12-3 or TRBV12-4 and TRBJ2-3, with 12 bases fitting TRBD2. The V gene end was trimmed by 8 bases and the J gene end by 0 bases; junction bases not matched to a gene: 15. The CDR3 totals 19 residues. CDR3 protein: CASHLARTSGAYSTDTQYF. The CDR3 DNA follows: TGTGCCAGCCACCTTGCTCGGACTAGCGGGGCCTATAGCACAGATACGCAGTATTTT.

The V call is TRBV27, the J call TRBJ1-1, with no clear D. Germline loops: CDR1 MNHEY, CDR2 SMNVEV (reference sequence). The CDR3 contains 14 residues. Trimming took 3 bases from V and 0 from J, leaving 8 bases between them. The CDR3, as DNA: TGTGCCAGCAGTTTGGACTATATGAACACTGAAGCTTTCTTT. Encoded protein: CASSLDYMNTEAFF.

The J gene is TRBJ2-2, the V gene TRBV14; 11 bases align to TRBD1. With V trimmed by 4 bases and J by 7 bases, 8 bases remained unmatched. The V gene's germline CDR1 is SGHDN and CDR2 FVKESK. This CDR3 is built from 16 residues. CDR3 nucleotides: TGTGCCAGCAGCCGTGGACAGGGGGCGCGTGGCGGGGAGCTGTTTTTT. Its protein is CASSRGQGARGGELFF.

The chain is built from TRBV10-3 and TRBJ2-1; possible D gene TRBD2, 6 bases. The CDR3 totals 13 residues. In germline, CDR1 is ENHRY, CDR2 SYGVKD. V was pared by 0 bases and J by 8 bases, with 8 bases between. The chain's CDR3 is CAISESGGYEQFF. The CDR3 DNA is TGTGCCATCAGTGAGTCGGGGGGATATGAGCAGTTCTTC.

The V and J genes are TRBV6-2 or TRBV6-3 and TRBJ2-1; D possibly corresponds to TRBD2 (5 bases). CDR1 and CDR2 (germline): MNHEY, SVGEGT. Trimming left V 6 bases short and J 9 bases short, with 24 bases between. This CDR3 has 16 amino acids. CDR3 coding DNA: TGTGCCAGCAGCCCCGGACTGGATGTTTTGATAGGTGAGCAGTTCTTC. The encoded protein is CASSPGLDVLIGEQFF.

This clonotype was recorded a few times. The V call is TRBV20-1, the J call TRBJ2-1; D not certain. The V gene's germline CDR1 is DFQATT and CDR2 SNEGSKA (reference sequence). The CDR3 has 14 residues. Deletions cut 5 bases from V and 8 bases from J, with 19 bases between. This CDR3 reads CSAPWASVIYEQFF. The CDR3 bases are TGCAGTGCTCCGTGGGCTAGTGTTATCTATGAGCAGTTCTTC.

The V gene is TRBV11-2, the J gene TRBJ2-5; the D gene is possibly TRBD1 (5 bases). V lost 3 bases and J lost 1, with 9 bases in between. The germline V gene encodes CDR1 SGHAT and CDR2 FQNNGV. The CDR3 length is 14 residues. CDR3 region: CASSFWGLQETQYF. The CDR3 coding sequence is TGTGCCAGCAGCTTTTGGGGCCTCCAAGAGACCCAGTACTTC.

The rearrangement joins TRBV18 to TRBJ2-3; tentative D call: TRBD1 (5 bases). CDR1 and CDR2 from the germline V gene are KGHSH and LQKENI. This CDR3 has 15 amino acids. Trimming took 0 bases from V and 5 from J, leaving 12 bases between them. The CDR3 DNA is TGTGCCAGCTCACCACCTGCAGGGCGTGTAGATACGCAGTATTTT. Its protein product is CASSPPAGRVDTQYF.

This clonotype was observed at least ten times. J is TRBJ2-3 and V is TRBV7-2; D ambiguous. Germline lookup yields CDR1 SGHTA and CDR2 FQGNSA. Trimming pared 8 bases from V and 0 bases from J, leaving 12 bases between. The CDR3 is 14 amino acids. CDR3 DNA: TGTGCCAGCTCCCGACTGACTAGCACAGATACGCAGTATTTT. Amino acids: CASSRLTSTDTQYF. Filled out from reference TRBV7-2 and TRBJ2-3, the complete variable domain reads GAGVSQSPSNKVTEKGKDVELRCDPISGHTALYWYRQSLGQGLEFLIYFQGNSAPDKSGLPSDRFSAERTGGSVSTLTIQRTQQEDSAVYLCASSRLTSTDTQYFGPGTRLTVL.

CDR3 protein: CASSSPGQSADTQYF. In DNA, the CDR3 is TGTGCCAGCAGCTCCCCGGGACAGAGTGCGGATACGCAGTATTTT. V is TRBV12-3 or TRBV12-4 and J is TRBJ2-3; the match to TRBD1 covers 7 bases. The CDR3 length is 15 residues. V lost 6 bases, J lost 6 bases, and 12 bases stayed unmatched.

The gene calls are TRBV29-1 and TRBJ2-5; a possible D gene is TRBD2 (5 bases). CDR1 is SQVTM and CDR2 is ANQGSEA in the germline V gene. The V end lost 6 bases, the J end lost 7 bases, and 15 bases lay between the germline ends. This CDR3 comprises 12 residues. The chain's CDR3 is CSVTNAGGTQYF. CDR3 nucleotides: TGCAGCGTGACTAACGCGGGTGGGACCCAGTACTTC.

The chain recombines TRBV2 with TRBJ2-4; 7 bases align to TRBD2. The J call is doubtful: the DNA matches TRBJ2-7 better. CDR3 length: 15 residues. Germline V gives CDR1 SNHLY, CDR2 FYNNEI. CDR3 amino acids: CASSEATSAAYEQYF. The CDR3 DNA is TGTGCCAGCAGTGAAGCAACTAGCGCGGCCTACGAGCAGTACTTC.

This clonotype was detected ten times or more. This chain uses TRBV7-9 with TRBJ2-1; D gene uncertain. V dropped 3 bases and J dropped 5 bases, with 2 bases sitting between them. CDR3 length: 11 amino acids. Germline V CDR1 and CDR2: SEHNR, FQNEAQ (reference sequence). In DNA, the CDR3 is TGTGCCAGCAGCTTCGACAATGAGCAGTTCTTC. It translates to CASSFDNEQFF.

The DNA for the CDR3 is TGCAGTGCTCTCGTCACCCCGAACACCGGGGAGCTGTTTTTT. Translation gives CSALVTPNTGELFF. This chain uses TRBV20-1 with TRBJ2-2; D is ambiguous. This CDR3 has 14 amino acids. V lost 5 bases to trimming and J lost 0 bases, with 10 bases between them. Germline lookup yields CDR1 DFQATT and CDR2 SNEGSKA (reference sequence).

On this clonotype itself: Just one base apart from a much larger clone, this may be a read error. The V call is TRBV4-1, the J call TRBJ2-7, with 8 bases matching TRBD2. This CDR3 is built from 17 residues. V was pared by 0 bases and J by 7 bases, with 14 bases of the junction left unmatched. Germline lookup yields CDR1 MGHRA and CDR2 YSYEKL. CDR3 DNA: TGCGCCAGCAGCCAAGAATCAGCGGGAGATTTAGGACATGAGCAGTACTTC. It is translated as CASSQESAGDLGHEQYF.

The chain links TRBV20-1 to TRBJ2-1, with D perhaps given as TRBD1 or TRBD2 (5 bases each). The J call is in doubt because the DNA end fits TRBJ2-7 better. Germline CDR1 is DFQATT and CDR2 is SNEGSKA (reference sequence). This CDR3 contains 11 residues. The CDR3 reads CSRGEYNEQYF. The CDR3 nucleotides are TGCAGTAGAGGGGAGTACAATGAGCAGTACTTC.

The chain couples TRBV15 to TRBJ2-1; D remains ambiguous. The DNA end is a closer match to TRBJ2-7, so the J assignment may be wrong. This CDR3 has 14 amino acids. The germline V gene has CDR1 LNHNV and CDR2 YYDKDF (reference sequence). The CDR3 here is CATSNPGQLYEQYF. Written as DNA, the CDR3 is TGTGCCACCAGCAACCCCGGCCAGCTCTACGAGCAGTACTTC.

V gene TRBV6-6 combines with J gene TRBJ2-7; D gene uncertain. V dropped 0 bases and J dropped 0 bases, with 12 bases sitting between them. CDR1 is MNHNY and CDR2 is SVGAGI in the germline V gene (reference sequence). The CDR3 is made up of 16 amino acids. The CDR3 region is CASSYSTSLSSYEQYF. The CDR3 DNA follows: TGTGCCAGCAGTTACTCTACTTCCCTTAGCTCCTACGAGCAGTACTTC.

Only a few counts were recorded for this clonotype. The chain employs TRBV10-1 and TRBJ1-2; tentative D call: TRBD1 (5 bases). Trimming removed 8 bases at V and 5 bases at J, with 15 bases between. The CDR3 is made up of 13 amino acids. Germline CDR1 reads WNHNN; CDR2 reads SYGVQD (reference sequence). CDR3 sequence (DNA): TGCGCCAGCCCTAAGACAGTTTATTATGGCTACACCTTC. Translated, it gives CASPKTVYYGYTF.

This clonotype was observed a handful of times. The chain couples TRBV12-3 or TRBV12-4 to TRBJ1-1; possibly TRBD1 for D (6 bases). The CDR3 has 14 amino acids. The V and J ends lost 5 bases and 2 bases respectively, with 12 bases between them. In DNA form, the CDR3 reads TGTGCCAGCAGTCATACGACAGGAAACACTGAAGCTTTCTTT. Amino acids: CASSHTTGNTEAFF.